One sample yielded the 14 T cell receptor beta chains listed below, sequenced in a study of control samples from healthy donors and cancer patients. Here immunoSEQ multiplex PCR was the method, and the copy in TCRdb shows in-frame clones only, minus some. The data contain some 82,000 clones, 70% to 90% of them seen just once; the ten biggest clones take up 20%. Source material: blood. These receptors were obtained from a man over 45 in good health.

The chain combines TRBV18 with TRBJ1-6; TRBD1 matches at 8 bases. The CDR3 is made up of 14 amino acids. The J segment lost 15 bases and the V segment lost 3 bases, leaving 10 bases of the junction unmatched. Germline values: CDR1 KGHSH, CDR2 LQKENI. CDR3 DNA sequence: TGTGCCAGCTCACCCCTTATAGACAGGGGCCGCCTCCACTTT. It translates to CASSPLIDRGRLHF. The variable domain in full, completed from reference TRBV18 and TRBJ1-6, reads NAGVMQNPRHLVRRRGQEARLRCSPMKGHSHVYWYRQLPEEGLKFMVYLQKENIIDESGMPKERFSAEFPKEGPSILRIQQVVRGDSAAYFCASSPLIDRGRLHFGNGTRLTVT.

The count of this clone is one. V is TRBV6-2 or TRBV6-3 and J is TRBJ2-7; 7 bases are a match to TRBD1. V dropped 1 base and J dropped 3; count of bases not matched to a gene: 3. The CDR3 contains 14 residues. Germline lookup yields CDR1 MNHEY and CDR2 SVGEGT. CDR3 sequence: CASSYLGQLYEQYV. The CDR3 DNA is TGTGCCAGCAGTTACTTGGGACAGCTCTACGAGCAGTACGTC.

The sample holds a few counts of this clone. CDR3 amino acids: CASSEHPGGGTEAFF. As DNA, the CDR3 is TGTGCCAGCAGTGAACATCCGGGGGGAGGGACTGAAGCTTTCTTT. The V gene is TRBV6-1, the J gene TRBJ1-1, with D tentatively TRBD1 (5 bases). Germline assignment: CDR1 MNHNS and CDR2 SASEGT. The CDR3 is 15 amino acids. The V gene lost 2 bases and the J gene lost 5 bases, with 15 bases spanning the gap.

The chain carries TRBV5-8 and TRBJ2-3; 16 nucleotides align to TRBD2. CDR3 length equals 17 residues. Germline values: CDR1 SGHTS, CDR2 YDEGEE. The J segment lost 5 bases and the V segment lost 4 bases, leaving 7 bases of the junction unmatched. CDR3 DNA sequence: TGTGCCAGCAGCATCTATGGGACTAGCGGGGGGGTAGATACGCAGTATTTT. Protein sequence: CASSIYGTSGGVDTQYF.

This rearrangement joins TRBV7-2 to TRBJ2-5; D tentatively fits TRBD1 or TRBD2 (5 bases each). Germline CDR1 and CDR2: SGHTA and FQGNSA. The CDR3 loop spans 13 amino acids. Trimming removed 2 bases from V and 5 bases from J, with 9 bases in between. For the CDR3, the DNA is TGTGCCAGCAGCTTATTGGGGGTGGAGACCCAGTACTTC. It is translated as CASSLLGVETQYF.

The chain recombines TRBV5-1 with TRBJ1-1; 7 bases map to TRBD1. V shed 2 bases, J shed 6 bases, and the junction held 7 bases outside the gene matches. The CDR3 spans 14 residues. From germline, CDR1 is SGHRS and CDR2 YFSETQ. In nucleotides, the CDR3 is TGCGCCAGCAGCTTCGGGACAGTAAAGGCTGAAGCTTTCTTT. Translating it yields CASSFGTVKAEAFF.

The chain employs TRBV7-2 and TRBJ1-2; D is possibly TRBD1 (6 bases). This CDR3 is built from 15 residues. The V gene's germline CDR1 is SGHTA and CDR2 FQGNSA. The ends were cut back, 5 bases at V and 4 bases at J, with 17 bases in the middle. The DNA for the CDR3 is TGTGCCAGCAGCCGGGACACGGGGGTTATCTATGGCTACACCTTC. Encoded protein: CASSRDTGVIYGYTF.

This clone was counted a single time. This chain joins TRBV30 and TRBJ1-4; no clear D. The CDR3 is 13 amino acids. The germline V gene has CDR1 GTSNPN and CDR2 SVGIG (reference sequence). V was cut by 1 base and J by 3 bases, with 6 bases left in between. The CDR3 bases are TGTGCCTGGAGTGATGTAGCTAATGAAAAACTGTTTTTT. Translating it yields CAWSDVANEKLFF.

This clone has a single count. The chain carries TRBV9 and TRBJ2-2; a possible D gene is TRBD2 (5 bases). Germline V gives CDR1 SGDLS, CDR2 YYNGEE. V shed 0 bases and J shed 0 bases, with 9 bases lying between them. This CDR3 is 16 amino acids long. The CDR3 region is CASSVGGLTNTGELFF. CDR3 bases: TGTGCCAGCAGCGTAGGAGGGTTAACGAACACCGGGGAGCTGTTTTTT.

This clone was counted once. V and J are TRBV5-1 and TRBJ2-7, with D perhaps matching TRBD2 (7 bases). Germline V gene sequence: CDR1 SGHRS, CDR2 YFSETQ. This CDR3 is built from 18 residues. V was clipped by 1 base and J by 0 bases, with 20 bases between them. The CDR3 protein is CASSLKRQASGNSYEQYF. The CDR3 DNA sequence: TGCGCCAGCAGCTTGAAGCGACAGGCTAGCGGTAACTCCTACGAGCAGTACTTC. Supplemented by reference TRBV5-1 and TRBJ2-7, the full variable domain reads KAGVTQTPRYLIKTRGQQVTLSCSPISGHRSVSWYQQTPGQGLQFLFEYFSETQRNKGNFPGRFSGRQFSNSRSEMNVSTLELGDSALYLCASSLKRQASGNSYEQYFGPGTRLTVT.

This chain links TRBV20-1 with TRBJ2-7; no clear D. Looked up from germline, CDR1 is DFQATT and CDR2 is SNEGSKA (reference sequence). Deletions cut 4 bases from V and 7 bases from J, with 11 bases between. The CDR3 has 11 residues. The CDR3 here is CSATLQEEQYF. The DNA of the CDR3 is TGCAGTGCTACCCTCCAGGAAGAGCAGTACTTC.

The chain recombines TRBV5-1 with TRBJ1-6, with no clear D. This CDR3 comprises 14 residues. The germline V gene encodes CDR1 SGHRS and CDR2 YFSETQ. Trimming removed 1 base from V and 6 bases from J, with 8 bases in between. In DNA, the CDR3 is TGCGCCAGCAGCTTGTCCGACGTTAATTCACCCCTCCACTTT. It encodes CASSLSDVNSPLHF.

The chain combines TRBV25-1 with TRBJ1-5; D may be TRBD1 (5 bases). The CDR3 is 13 residues long. Germline V gene data show CDR1 as MGHDK and CDR2 as SYGVNS. Trimming took 9 bases from V and 4 from J, leaving 13 bases between them. The CDR3: CASSGGVNQPQHF. In DNA, the CDR3 is TGTGCCAGTTCGGGGGGGGTGAATCAGCCCCAGCATTTT. The whole variable domain, filled in from reference TRBV25-1 and TRBJ1-5, reads EADIYQTPRYLVIGTGKKITLECSQTMGHDKMYWYQQDPGMELHLIHYSYGVNSTEKGDLSSESTVSRIRTEHFPLTLESARPSHTSQYLCASSGGVNQPQHFGDGTRLSIL.

The gene calls are TRBV11-3 and TRBJ2-2; perhaps D is TRBD1 or TRBD2 (7 bases each). CDR3 length: 15 amino acids. V gave up 0 bases and J gave up 5 bases, with 10 bases separating them. Germline assignment: CDR1 SGHNT and CDR2 YENEEA. CDR3 sequence reads: CASSLDRGGTGELFF. CDR3 nucleotide sequence: TGTGCCAGCAGCTTAGACAGGGGGGGTACCGGGGAGCTGTTTTTT.